Given below is one T cell receptor beta chain in context. Assay: immunoSEQ multiplex PCR; the TCRdb copy retains only in-frame clones and omits some. This table holds about 240,000 clones, 75% to 85% found once. These data belong to a study of blood T cell repertoires in COVID-19. Overall study: Spain, Italy and the United States supplied samples that represented acute and convalescent COVID-19. T cells, B-cell-depleted T cells, or PBMCs supplied cDNA or gDNA.

Germline CDR1 and CDR2: SGHNT and YYREEE (reference sequence). V lost 4 bases to trimming and J lost 0 bases; unmatched junction nucleotides: 7. This CDR3 contains 15 residues. The TCR was taken from an older woman with active or convalescent COVID-19. Source material: peripheral blood. This chain uses TRBV5-4 with TRBJ2-7; 7 positions agree with TRBD1. The chain's CDR3 is CASSLDRGPSYEQYF. Written as DNA, the CDR3 is TGTGCCAGCAGCCTAGATAGGGGGCCCTCCTACGAGCAGTACTTC.